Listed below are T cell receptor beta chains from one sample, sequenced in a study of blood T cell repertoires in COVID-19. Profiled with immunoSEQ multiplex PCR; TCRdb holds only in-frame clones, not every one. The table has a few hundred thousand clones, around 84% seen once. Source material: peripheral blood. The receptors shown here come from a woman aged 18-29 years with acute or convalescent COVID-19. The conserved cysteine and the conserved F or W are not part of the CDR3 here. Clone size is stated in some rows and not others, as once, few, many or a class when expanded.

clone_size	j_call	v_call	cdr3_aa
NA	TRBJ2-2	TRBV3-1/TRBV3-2	ASSQGGGYTGELF
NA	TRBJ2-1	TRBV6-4	ASSRLAGGDNEQF
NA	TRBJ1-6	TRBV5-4	ASSLGQAYNSPLH
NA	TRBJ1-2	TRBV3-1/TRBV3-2	ASSQGAAGMVGYT
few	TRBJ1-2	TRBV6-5	ASSYSRTGGGYGYT
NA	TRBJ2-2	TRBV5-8	ASSASRTGELF
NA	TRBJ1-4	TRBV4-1	ASSQTGAPNEKLF
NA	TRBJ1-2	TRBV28	ASSDRTVYGYT
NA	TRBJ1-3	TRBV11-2	ASTLTGGPAGNTIY
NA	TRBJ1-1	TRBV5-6	ASSPREENTEAF
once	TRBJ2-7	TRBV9	ASSPHQTSGRGEQY
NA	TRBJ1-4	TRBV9	ASSARTGKNEKLF
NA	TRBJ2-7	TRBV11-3	ASSSVPSGRTEQY
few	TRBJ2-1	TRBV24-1	ATSVSSYNEQF
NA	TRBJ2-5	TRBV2	ASSERLAIQETQY
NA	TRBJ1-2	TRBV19	ASSIGTYGYYGYT
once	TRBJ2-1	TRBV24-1	ATSDLGTSGRADEQF
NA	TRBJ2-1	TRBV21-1	ASSRRAGGPVYLIHDEQF
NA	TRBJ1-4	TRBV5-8	ASSLDAGGATNEKLF
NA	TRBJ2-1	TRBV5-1	ASSPSPGQGSNEQF
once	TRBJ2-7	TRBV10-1	ASSENRGVSYEQY
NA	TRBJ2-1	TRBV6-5	ASHKEYNEQF
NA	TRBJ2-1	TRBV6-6	ASSQTGVDREAYNEQF
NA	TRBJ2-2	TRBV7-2	ASRRGSTGELF
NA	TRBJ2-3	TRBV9	ASSATGTFTDTQY
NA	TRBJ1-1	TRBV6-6	ASSYKYRDGDEAF
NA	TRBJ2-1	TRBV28	ASSLTSVEQF
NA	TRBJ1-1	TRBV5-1	ASSLAGGGNTEAF
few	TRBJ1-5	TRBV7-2	ASSSRQGSSNQPQH
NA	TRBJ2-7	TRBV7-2	ASSPEGYEQY
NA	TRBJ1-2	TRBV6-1	ASSEKEGAYGYT
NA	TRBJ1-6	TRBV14	ASSQLLEGVGNSPLH
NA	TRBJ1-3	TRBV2	ASSGGNGLNTIY
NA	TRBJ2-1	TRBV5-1	ASSQIAGVAYNEQF
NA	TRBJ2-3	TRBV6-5	ASLPGGSKDTQY
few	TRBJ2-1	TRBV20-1	SAWTDNEQF
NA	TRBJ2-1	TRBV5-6	ASSLLWRTSGIDEQF
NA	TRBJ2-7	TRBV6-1	ASSETQAIIYEQY
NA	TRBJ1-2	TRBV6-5	ASSYSQVNRYGYT
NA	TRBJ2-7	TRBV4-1	ASSQLSTVASIYEQY
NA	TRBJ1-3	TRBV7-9	ASSLFSSGNTIY
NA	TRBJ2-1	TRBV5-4	ASSFRSGGGGEQF
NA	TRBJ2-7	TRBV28	ASSTGGPGGQY
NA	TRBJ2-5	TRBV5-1	ASSLRGGGGETQY
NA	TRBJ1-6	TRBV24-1	ATSEDSYSYNSPLH
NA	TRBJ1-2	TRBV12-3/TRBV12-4	ASSSSVNYGYT
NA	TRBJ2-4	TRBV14	ASSQGAGYATKNIQY
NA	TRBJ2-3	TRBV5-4	ASSGEARDTQY
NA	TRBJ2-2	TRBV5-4	ASSNKVGELF
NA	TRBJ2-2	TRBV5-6	ASSFEATGGAKGELF
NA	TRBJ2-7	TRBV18	ASSPGGGGSSYEQY
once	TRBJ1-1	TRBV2	ASAWDRQQGTEAF
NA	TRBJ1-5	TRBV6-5	ASSQFSSNQPQH
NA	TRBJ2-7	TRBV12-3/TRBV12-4	ASSFRGSYEQY